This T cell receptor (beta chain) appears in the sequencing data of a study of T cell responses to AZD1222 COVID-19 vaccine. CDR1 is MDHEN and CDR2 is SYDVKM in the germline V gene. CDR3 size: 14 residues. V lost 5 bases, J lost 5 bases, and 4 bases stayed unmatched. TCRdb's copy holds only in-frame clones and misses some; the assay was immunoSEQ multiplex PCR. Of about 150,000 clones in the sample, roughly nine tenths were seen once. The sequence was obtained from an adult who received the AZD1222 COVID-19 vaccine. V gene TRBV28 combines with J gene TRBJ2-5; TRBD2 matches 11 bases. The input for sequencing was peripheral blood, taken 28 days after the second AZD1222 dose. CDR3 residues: CASSPLAGAETQYF. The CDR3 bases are TGTGCCAGCAGTCCACTAGCGGGAGCGGAGACCCAGTACTTC.